The 28 T cell receptor beta chains listed next were all sequenced from one sample in a study of response to subunit inactivated influenza vaccine. TCRdb called the RT-PCR reads again in MiXCR, with one record for every CDR3 protein. This sample yields fewer than 400,000 distinct CDR3 sequences, of which less than 25% are seen a single time; around 9.6% belongs to the top ten. Sequencing was performed on PBMCs from blood, taken less than 22 months after vaccination. The receptors come from a man between 50 and 75 years old who received an inactivated influenza vaccine.

The table lists this clonotype with many counts. The rearrangement joins TRBV5-5 to TRBJ1-1; TRBD1 might be the D (6 bases). Germline V gives CDR1 SGHKS, CDR2 YYEKEE (reference sequence). This CDR3 contains 14 residues. Trimming stripped 4 bases from V and 1 base from J, with 11 bases between. CDR3 amino acids: CASSLGHANTEAFF. In DNA form, the CDR3 reads TGTGCCAGCAGCCTGGGACATGCGAACACTGAAGCTTTCTTT.

This clonotype has a handful of counts. The rearrangement uses TRBV7-9 and TRBJ1-2; TRBD1 might be the D (5 bases). V gave up 0 bases and J gave up 6 bases, with 11 bases separating them. The CDR3 contains 14 residues. Per the germline V gene, CDR1 is SEHNR and CDR2 is FQNEAQ (reference sequence). The CDR3 DNA is TGTGCCAGCAGCTTAGCGCGGGGCGGTGATGGCTACACCTTC. Translating gives CASSLARGGDGYTF.

The V call is TRBV2, the J call TRBJ1-4, with 7 positions matching TRBD1. V trimming: 4 bases; J trimming: 4 bases; junction bases outside the gene matches: 3. CDR1 SNHLY and CDR2 FYNNEI come from the germline V gene. The CDR3 sequence is 14 residues long. Written as DNA, the CDR3 is TGTGCCAGCAGTGTGACAGGGATTAATGAAAAACTGTTTTTT. Protein product: CASSVTGINEKLFF.

This clonotype was recorded at least ten times. V is TRBV2 and J is TRBJ1-4; the D is unclear. From germline, CDR1 is SNHLY and CDR2 FYNNEI. V was cut by 6 bases and J by 8 bases, with 13 bases left in between. This CDR3 has 13 amino acids. CDR3 sequence (DNA): TGTGCCAGCAGAGGATTACAAGGGGAAAAACTGTTTTTT. As protein: CASRGLQGEKLFF. The variable domain in full, completed from reference TRBV2 and TRBJ1-4, reads EPEVTQTPSHQVTQMGQEVILRCVPISNHLYFYWYRQILGQKVEFLVSFYNNEISEKSEIFDDQFSVERPDGSNFTLKIRSTKLEDSAMYFCASRGLQGEKLFFGSGTQLSVL.

V and J are TRBV7-2 and TRBJ1-1; D not resolved. CDR3 length: 14 amino acids. The V and J ends lost 2 bases and 4 bases respectively, with 11 bases between them. Germline CDR1 and CDR2: SGHTA and FQGNSA. The CDR3 reads CASSLSIGGTEAFF. The CDR3 DNA follows: TGTGCCAGCAGCTTATCTATAGGCGGCACTGAAGCTTTCTTT.

J is TRBJ1-6 and V is TRBV4-3; D is unclear. CDR3 size: 15 residues. V lost 2 bases, J lost 9 bases, and 14 bases lay in between. Per germline, CDR1 LGHNA and CDR2 YSLEER. The CDR3 is CASSQSGGWRSPLHF. The DNA for the CDR3 is TGCGCCAGCAGCCAATCGGGAGGGTGGCGTTCACCCCTCCACTTT.

This clonotype has just a few counts. The chain is built from TRBV18 and TRBJ1-2, with no clear D. In germline, CDR1 is KGHSH, CDR2 LQKENI. The length of the CDR3 is 13 residues. V was cut by 5 bases and J by 5 bases, with 12 bases left in between. CDR3 protein: CASSIRGEYGYTF. CDR3 DNA: TGTGCCAGCTCAATTCGGGGAGAATATGGCTACACCTTC.

This clonotype has a count of ten or more. The chain carries TRBV5-5 and TRBJ1-2; the D gene is possibly TRBD1 (5 bases). The germline gives CDR1 SGHKS, CDR2 YYEKEE (reference sequence). V was trimmed by 3 bases and J by 2 bases, leaving 14 bases between them. This CDR3 is built from 15 residues. CDR3 sequence reads: CASSSMGHSNYGYTF. The CDR3 bases are TGTGCCAGCAGCTCTATGGGGCACAGCAACTATGGCTACACCTTC.

This clonotype was seen a handful of times. V and J are TRBV20-1 and TRBJ2-7, with 11 bases aligning to TRBD2. Germline V gene lookup returns CDR1 DFQATT and CDR2 SNEGSKA (reference sequence). The CDR3 is made up of 15 amino acids. Unmatched junction bases numbered 10, after V lost 4 bases and J lost 5 bases. Here the CDR3 DNA reads TGCAGTGCTATGATTTTTCTAGCGGGAGGCCACGAGCAGTACTTC. Protein product: CSAMIFLAGGHEQYF.

This clonotype was seen repeatedly, ten times or more. The rearrangement links TRBV12-3 or TRBV12-4 to TRBJ1-2, with D uncertain. The germline V and J ends were trimmed by 0 bases and 6 bases, with 11 bases remaining between them. The CDR3 sequence is 14 residues long. This CDR3 reads CASSLADDGNGYTF. The CDR3 DNA is TGTGCCAGCAGTTTAGCCGACGATGGCAATGGCTACACCTTC.

V is TRBV7-9 and J is TRBJ2-3; the D gene is possibly TRBD2 (6 bases). Trimming cost V 2 bases and J 5 bases, with 14 bases left between them. The CDR3 runs 15 residues. CDR1 SEHNR and CDR2 FQNEAQ come from the germline V gene (reference sequence). CDR3 DNA sequence: TGTGCCAGCAGCTTACGGAGCGGGCGGGGAGATACGCAGTATTTT. Protein: CASSLRSGRGDTQYF.

In this sample, this clonotype turned up many times. The rearrangement uses TRBV20-1 and TRBJ1-1; D is unresolved. Germline CDR1 DFQATT, CDR2 SNEGSKA (reference sequence). The V end was cut by 3 bases, the J end by 5 bases, with 13 bases between. The CDR3 runs to 13 residues. The CDR3 is CSARSRSGTEAFF. The CDR3 DNA is TGCAGTGCTAGGTCCAGAAGTGGAACTGAAGCTTTCTTT.

This rearrangement joins TRBV5-1 to TRBJ1-1; TRBD1 matches 8 bases. The CDR3 consists of 15 residues. CDR1 and CDR2 from the germline V gene are SGHRS and YFSETQ. V was clipped by 3 bases and J by 5 bases; unmatched bases: 9. The CDR3: CASSSTGTGGTEAFF. CDR3 DNA: TGCGCCAGCAGCTCCACCGGGACAGGTGGGACTGAAGCTTTCTTT.

The table lists this clonotype with a few counts. This chain connects TRBV6-1 to TRBJ2-3, with 7 bases lining up with TRBD1. The V and J ends lost 9 bases and 6 bases, in that order; junction bases with no gene match: 9. Germline CDR1 reads MNHNS; CDR2 reads SASEGT. The CDR3 consists of 13 residues. CDR3 residues: CASEGAPSDTQYF. CDR3 DNA: TGTGCCAGTGAGGGGGCGCCTTCGGATACGCAGTATTTT.

This clonotype was observed many times. The chain has TRBV7-2 and TRBJ1-1; the D gene is possibly TRBD1 (5 bases). Germline values: CDR1 SGHTA, CDR2 FQGNSA. The CDR3 loop spans 14 amino acids. The V gene lost 4 bases and the J gene lost 0 bases, with 9 bases spanning the gap. The CDR3 DNA follows: TGTGCCAGCAGCTGGGGCGGCCTGAACACTGAAGCTTTCTTT. It yields the protein CASSWGGLNTEAFF.

The chain combines TRBV7-9 with TRBJ2-5; 7 bases fit TRBD2. CDR1 and CDR2 from the germline V gene are SEHNR and FQNEAQ (reference sequence). With 0 bases clipped from V and 2 bases from J, the junction kept 9 bases outside the gene matches. This CDR3 has 17 residues. In DNA, the CDR3 is TGTGCCAGCAGCTTAGCGCGTGGCGGGAGTGGGCAAGAGACCCAGTACTTC. This gives the protein CASSLARGGSGQETQYF.

This clonotype was seen repeatedly, ten times or more. The chain links TRBV5-1 to TRBJ1-2; D is perhaps TRBD1 (5 bases). V lost 0 bases, J lost 4 bases, and 13 bases lay in between. Germline V gene sequence: CDR1 SGHRS, CDR2 YFSETQ. The CDR3 spans 15 residues. CDR3 protein: CASSLAYRRGYGYTF. In nucleotides, the CDR3 is TGCGCCAGCAGCTTGGCCTACAGGAGGGGCTATGGCTACACCTTC.

This clonotype was detected ten times or more. The chain couples TRBV10-1 to TRBJ1-2; D gene unclear. CDR1 and CDR2 (germline): WNHNN, SYGVQD (reference sequence). This CDR3 contains 15 residues. V shed 7 bases and J shed 0 bases, with 15 bases lying between them. This CDR3 is CASTRDRAANYGYTF. DNA of the CDR3: TGCGCCAGCACTCGAGACCGGGCGGCTAACTATGGCTACACCTTC.

This clonotype has a handful of counts. The chain employs TRBV10-3 and TRBJ2-5, with 11 nucleotides matching TRBD2. The length of the CDR3 is 19 residues. Trimming took 5 bases from V and 4 from J; bases not matched to a gene: 18. The germline V gene has CDR1 ENHRY and CDR2 SYGVKD. The CDR3 DNA reads as TGTGCCATCAGTAGTGAGACTTTCCCCGGGACTAGCGGCTTAGAGACCCAGTACTTC. Translation gives CAISSETFPGTSGLETQYF.

This rearrangement joins TRBV18 to TRBJ2-1, with 12 bases fitting TRBD2. V trimming: 3 bases; J trimming: 6 bases; junction bases outside the gene matches: 3. The germline V gene has CDR1 KGHSH and CDR2 LQKENI. The length of the CDR3 is 15 residues. The CDR3 sequence: CASSPGLAGLNEQFF. As DNA, the CDR3 is TGTGCCAGCTCACCCGGACTAGCGGGACTCAATGAGCAGTTCTTC.

V is TRBV7-8 and J is TRBJ1-6; D ambiguous. The CDR3 covers 15 residues. The germline V gene encodes CDR1 SGHVS and CDR2 FQNEAQ. The ends were cut back, 5 bases at V and 9 bases at J, with 17 bases in the middle. This chain's CDR3 is CASSAAAGVSSPLHF. CDR3 DNA: TGTGCCAGCAGCGCCGCCGCGGGAGTTAGTTCACCCCTCCACTTT.

This clonotype was found a few times. The genes are TRBV3-1 and TRBJ1-2, with D possibly matching TRBD1 (6 bases). Germline V gene data show CDR1 as LGHDT and CDR2 as YNNKEL (reference sequence). The CDR3 totals 12 residues. The V and J ends lost 4 bases and 8 bases respectively, with 11 bases between them. The DNA for the CDR3 is TGTGCCAGCAGCCCAGGGGTTGACGGCTACACCTTC. Its translation: CASSPGVDGYTF.

The chain employs TRBV7-2 and TRBJ1-6; the match to TRBD1 covers 10 bases. This CDR3 is built from 17 residues. Trimming took 7 bases from V and 7 from J; bases not matched to a gene: 13. CDR1 and CDR2 (germline): SGHTA, FQGNSA. The CDR3 DNA follows: TGTGCCAGCACCAACCCCTTCCTGGGACAGGGGAATTCACCCCTCCACTTT. Encoded protein: CASTNPFLGQGNSPLHF.

This sequence joins TRBV28 and TRBJ1-5; 7 bases agree with TRBD1. The V segment lost 5 bases and the J segment 4 bases; nucleotides outside the gene matches: 5. Germline V gene data show CDR1 as MDHEN and CDR2 as SYDVKM. This CDR3 spans 14 amino acids. The CDR3 sequence is CASSPGTENQPQHF. The CDR3 DNA sequence: TGTGCCAGCAGTCCCGGGACAGAAAATCAGCCCCAGCATTTT. The whole variable domain, filled in from reference TRBV28 and TRBJ1-5, reads DVKVTQSSRYLVKRTGEKVFLECVQDMDHENMFWYRQDPGLGLRLIYFSYDVKMKEKGDIPEGYSVSREKKERFSLILESASTNQTSMYLCASSPGTENQPQHFGDGTRLSIL.

This clonotype was counted ten times or more. This chain uses TRBV7-9 with TRBJ1-6; a possible D gene is TRBD1 (5 bases). V lost 1 base, J lost 10 bases, and 11 bases lay in between. The CDR3 covers 14 residues. Germline CDR1 reads SEHNR; CDR2 reads FQNEAQ (reference sequence). In DNA, the CDR3 is TGTGCCAGCAGCTTAGGGGACTTCGGGTCACCCCTCCACTTT. This codes for CASSLGDFGSPLHF.

The table lists this clonotype with a few counts. This sequence joins TRBV2 and TRBJ1-3; D not resolved. CDR1 and CDR2 from the germline V gene are SNHLY and FYNNEI. Trimming left V 3 bases short and J 4 bases short, with 13 bases between. CDR3 length: 15 residues. For the CDR3, the DNA is TGTGCCAGCAGTGATCAGCGGGTTTGGGGAAACACCATATATTTT. As protein: CASSDQRVWGNTIYF.

The chain carries TRBV5-1 and TRBJ2-3, with D hard to call. V was cut by 1 base and J by 0 bases, with 9 bases left in between. This CDR3 spans 15 amino acids. The germline CDR1 and CDR2 sequences are SGHRS and YFSETQ. The chain's CDR3 is CASSLLQESTDTQYF. In nucleotides, the CDR3 is TGCGCCAGCAGCTTGCTTCAGGAAAGCACAGATACGCAGTATTTT.

This clonotype was counted between two and nine times. The chain links TRBV10-3 to TRBJ1-5; TRBD1 agrees at 7 bases. With 3 bases clipped from V and 2 bases from J, the junction kept 4 bases outside the gene matches. Germline V gene sequence: CDR1 ENHRY, CDR2 SYGVKD. The CDR3 totals 15 residues. The CDR3 nucleotides read TGTGCCATCAGTGATTTCGGACAGGGCAATCAGCCCCAGCATTTT. This sequence encodes CAISDFGQGNQPQHF.